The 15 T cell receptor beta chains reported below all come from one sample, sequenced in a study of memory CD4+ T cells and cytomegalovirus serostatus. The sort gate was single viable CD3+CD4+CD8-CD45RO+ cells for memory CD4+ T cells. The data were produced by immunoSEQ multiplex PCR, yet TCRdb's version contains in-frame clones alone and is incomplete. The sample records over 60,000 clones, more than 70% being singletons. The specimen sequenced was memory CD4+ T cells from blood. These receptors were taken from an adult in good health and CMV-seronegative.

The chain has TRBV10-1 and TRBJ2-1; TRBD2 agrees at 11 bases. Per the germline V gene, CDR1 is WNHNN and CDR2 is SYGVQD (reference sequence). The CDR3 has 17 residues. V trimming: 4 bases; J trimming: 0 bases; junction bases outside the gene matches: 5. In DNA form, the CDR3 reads TGCGCCAGCAGTGGAACTAGCGGGAGTTTCTCCTACAATGAGCAGTTCTTC. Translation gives CASSGTSGSFSYNEQFF.

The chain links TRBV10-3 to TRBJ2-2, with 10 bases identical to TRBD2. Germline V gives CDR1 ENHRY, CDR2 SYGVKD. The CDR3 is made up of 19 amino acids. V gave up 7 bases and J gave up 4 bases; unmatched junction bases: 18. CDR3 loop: CAITKSQLAGDLSTGELFF. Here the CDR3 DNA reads TGTGCCATCACCAAGAGTCAGCTAGCGGGAGACTTGAGCACCGGGGAGCTGTTTTTT.

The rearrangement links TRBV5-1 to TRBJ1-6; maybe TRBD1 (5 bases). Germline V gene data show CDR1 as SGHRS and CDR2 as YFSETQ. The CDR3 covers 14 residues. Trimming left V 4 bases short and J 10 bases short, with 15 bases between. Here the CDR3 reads CASSGDVRDSPLHF. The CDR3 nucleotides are TGCGCCAGCAGCGGCGACGTACGGGACTCACCCCTCCACTTT.

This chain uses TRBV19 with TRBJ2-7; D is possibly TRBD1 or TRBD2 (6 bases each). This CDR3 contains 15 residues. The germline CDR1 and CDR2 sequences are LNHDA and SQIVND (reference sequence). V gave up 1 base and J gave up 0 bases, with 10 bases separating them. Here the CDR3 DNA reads TGTGCCAGTAGTATAGCGGGGGCGGGCTCCTACGAGCAGTACTTC. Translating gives CASSIAGAGSYEQYF.

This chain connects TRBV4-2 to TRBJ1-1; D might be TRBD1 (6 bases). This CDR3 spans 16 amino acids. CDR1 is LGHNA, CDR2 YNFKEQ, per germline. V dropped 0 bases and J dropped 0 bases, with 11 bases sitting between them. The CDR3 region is CASSQDVQGMNTEAFF. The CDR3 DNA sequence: TGTGCCAGCAGCCAAGATGTTCAGGGGATGAACACTGAAGCTTTCTTT.

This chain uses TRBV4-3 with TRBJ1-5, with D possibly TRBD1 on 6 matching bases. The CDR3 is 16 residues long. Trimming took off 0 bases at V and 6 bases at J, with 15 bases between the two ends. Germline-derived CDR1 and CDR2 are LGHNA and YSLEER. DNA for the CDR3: TGCGCCAGCAGCCAAGATAGGTTAGGGGGGATTCAGCCCCAGCATTTT. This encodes CASSQDRLGGIQPQHF.

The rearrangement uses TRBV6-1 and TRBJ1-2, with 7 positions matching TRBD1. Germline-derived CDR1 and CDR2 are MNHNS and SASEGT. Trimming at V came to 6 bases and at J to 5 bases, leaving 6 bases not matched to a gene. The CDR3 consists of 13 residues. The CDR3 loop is CASRTGRDYGYTF. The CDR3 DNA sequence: TGTGCCAGCAGGACAGGGCGGGATTATGGCTACACCTTC.

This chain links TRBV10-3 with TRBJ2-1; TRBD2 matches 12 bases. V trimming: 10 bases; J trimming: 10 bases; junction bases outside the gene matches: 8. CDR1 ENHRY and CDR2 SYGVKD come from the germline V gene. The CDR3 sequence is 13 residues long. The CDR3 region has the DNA TGTGCCACCCGGACTAGCGGGATGGTAGAGCAGTTCTTC. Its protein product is CATRTSGMVEQFF.

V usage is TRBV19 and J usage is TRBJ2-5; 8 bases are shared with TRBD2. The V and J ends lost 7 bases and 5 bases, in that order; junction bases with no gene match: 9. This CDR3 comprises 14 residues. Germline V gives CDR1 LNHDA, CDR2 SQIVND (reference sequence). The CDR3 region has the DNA TGTGCCAGTAAGGACGGGGGGGCGGGCGAGACCCAGTACTTC. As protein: CASKDGGAGETQYF.

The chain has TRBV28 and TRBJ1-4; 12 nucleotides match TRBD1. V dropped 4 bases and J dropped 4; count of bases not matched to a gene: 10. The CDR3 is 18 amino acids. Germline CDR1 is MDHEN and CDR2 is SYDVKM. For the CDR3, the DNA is TGTGCCAGCAGTTCCCCGGGACAGGGGGCCCTCCTTAATGAAAAACTGTTTTTT. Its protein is CASSSPGQGALLNEKLFF.

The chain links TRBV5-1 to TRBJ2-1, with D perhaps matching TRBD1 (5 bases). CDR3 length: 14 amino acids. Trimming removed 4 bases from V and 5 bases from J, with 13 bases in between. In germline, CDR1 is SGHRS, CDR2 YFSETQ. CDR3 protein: CASSQGPVNNEQFF. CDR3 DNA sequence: TGCGCCAGCAGCCAGGGTCCGGTAAACAATGAGCAGTTCTTC.

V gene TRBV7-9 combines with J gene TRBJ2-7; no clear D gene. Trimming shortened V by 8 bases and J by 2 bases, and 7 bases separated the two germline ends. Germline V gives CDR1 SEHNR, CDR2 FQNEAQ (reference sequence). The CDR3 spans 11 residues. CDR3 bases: TGTGCCAGCGAAGGGACCTACGAGCAGTACTTC. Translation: CASEGTYEQYF.

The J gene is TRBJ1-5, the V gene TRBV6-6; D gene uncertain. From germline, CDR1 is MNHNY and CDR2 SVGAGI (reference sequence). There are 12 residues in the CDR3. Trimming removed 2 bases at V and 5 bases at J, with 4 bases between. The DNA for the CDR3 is TGTGCCAGCAGTTACCCAGATCAGCCCCAGCATTTT. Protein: CASSYPDQPQHF.

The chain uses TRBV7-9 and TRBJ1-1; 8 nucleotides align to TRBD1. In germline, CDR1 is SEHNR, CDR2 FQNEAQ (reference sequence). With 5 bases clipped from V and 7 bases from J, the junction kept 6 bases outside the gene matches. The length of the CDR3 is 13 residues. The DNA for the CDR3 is TGTGCCAGCAGCCTGACCGGGACAGGTGAAGCTTTCTTT. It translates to CASSLTGTGEAFF.

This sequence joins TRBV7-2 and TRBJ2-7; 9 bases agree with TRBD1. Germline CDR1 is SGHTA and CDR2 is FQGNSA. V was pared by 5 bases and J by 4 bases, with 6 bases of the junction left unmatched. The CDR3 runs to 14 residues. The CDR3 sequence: CASSRQGGAYEQYF. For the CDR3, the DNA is TGTGCCAGCAGCCGACAGGGGGGCGCGTACGAGCAGTACTTC.